The next 7 T cell receptor beta chains were all read from a single sample in a study of regulatory T cells in long-lasting Graves disease. Described time point: persistent/refractory GD, antithyroid drugs over 5 years with positive TRAb. The TCR library was prepared using RNA isolated from PBMCs. Sequencing libraries for TCR beta were prepared with iRepertoire HTBI primers and Arm-PCR of CDR3 regions. TCRdb re-called the multiplex PCR reads through MiXCR, storing one row per CDR3 protein. The sample includes around 510,000 distinct CDR3 sequences, about a fifth seen only once; the top ten take 6.5% to 10%. Sequences were derived from peripheral blood mononuclear cells (PBMCs), sampled when the disease was refractory, from a patient treated with antithyroid drugs. These receptor sequences come from a female donor with Graves disease.

This clonotype was picked up a small number of times. This chain joins TRBV6-1 and TRBJ2-7; maybe TRBD1 (6 bases). There are 16 residues in the CDR3. Germline CDR1 and CDR2: MNHNS and SASEGT. V was shortened by 2 bases and J by 2 bases, with 16 bases between the two germline ends. CDR3 sequence: CASSELVGTGTYEQYF. DNA for the CDR3: TGTGCCAGCAGTGAACTGGTGGGAACAGGGACCTACGAGCAGTACTTC.

The chain is built from TRBV28 and TRBJ1-2, with D perhaps TRBD1 (5 bases). This CDR3 is 15 amino acids long. Trimming left V 6 bases short and J 0 bases short, with 14 bases between. From germline, CDR1 is MDHEN and CDR2 SYDVKM. The CDR3 DNA sequence: TGTGCCAGCAGCCCTTCGGGGCCCCCTAACTATGGCTACACCTTC. Encoded protein: CASSPSGPPNYGYTF.

This clonotype was detected many times. The rearrangement joins TRBV12-3 or TRBV12-4 to TRBJ2-7; tentative D call: TRBD2 (6 bases). The CDR3 contains 14 residues. V gave up 4 bases and J gave up 2 bases, with 12 bases separating them. The CDR3 spells CASSSRDLTYEQYF. The CDR3 DNA is TGTGCCAGCAGTTCCCGGGACTTAACCTACGAGCAGTACTTC.

The rearrangement joins TRBV7-4 to TRBJ1-1; no definite D call. The V gene lost 0 bases and the J gene lost 8 bases, with 10 bases spanning the gap. Per the germline V gene, CDR1 is SGHVT and CDR2 is SQSDAQ. This CDR3 has 13 residues. This CDR3 reads CASSLAAEQEAFF. The DNA for the CDR3 is TGTGCCAGCAGCTTAGCGGCCGAGCAAGAAGCTTTCTTT.

This clonotype was seen repeatedly, ten times or more. The rearrangement uses TRBV28 and TRBJ1-1; 10 nucleotides agree with TRBD1. The germline V gene encodes CDR1 MDHEN and CDR2 SYDVKM. The CDR3 loop spans 14 amino acids. V lost 8 bases, J lost 8 bases, and 11 bases stayed unmatched. This CDR3 reads CASRNAGQGLEAFF. DNA for the CDR3: TGTGCCAGCCGCAATGCGGGACAGGGGTTGGAAGCTTTCTTT.

The chain is built from TRBV24-1 and TRBJ2-7; unclear D gene. CDR3 size: 16 residues. V lost 6 bases, J lost 1 base, and 18 bases lay in between. Per the germline V gene, CDR1 is KGHDR and CDR2 is SFDVKD. CDR3 bases: TGTGCCACCAGTAATTCTCAAAAGGACGGATCCTACGAGCAGTACTTC. This encodes CATSNSQKDGSYEQYF.

The DNA for the CDR3 is TGTGCCACCAGCAGAGTCGTCTTCGATGGCTCCTACAATGAGCAGTTCTTC. Translated, it gives CATSRVVFDGSYNEQFF. The chain uses TRBV15 and TRBJ2-1; D unclear. This CDR3 is built from 17 residues. V was clipped by 1 base and J by 0 bases, with 13 bases between them. Germline loops: CDR1 LNHNV, CDR2 YYDKDF (reference sequence). Supplemented by reference TRBV15 and TRBJ2-1, the full variable domain reads DAMVIQNPRYQVTQFGKPVTLSCSQTLNHNVMYWYQQKSSQAPKLLFHYYDKDFNNEADTPDNFQSRRPNTSFCFLDIRSPGLGDTAMYLCATSRVVFDGSYNEQFFGPGTRLTVL.